The 20 T cell receptor beta chains below all came from one sample that was sequenced in a study of early T cells in non-severe SARS-CoV-2 infection. TCRdb recomputed calls from the 5' RACE reads with MiXCR, one row per CDR3 protein. The table includes about 39,000 distinct CDR3 sequences, less than 8.5% detected once. Sequenced input: whole blood. These receptors came from an adult who was a healthcare worker with PCR-confirmed SARS-CoV-2 infection or an uninfected control (not recorded which).

This chain links TRBV27 with TRBJ1-2; TRBD1 matches at 9 bases. The CDR3 length is 16 residues. With V trimmed by 6 bases and J by 6 bases, 14 bases remained unmatched. In germline, CDR1 is MNHEY, CDR2 SMNVEV (reference sequence). The CDR3 spells CASRVLYRGQGHGYTF. DNA of the CDR3: TGTGCCAGCAGGGTACTCTACAGGGGGCAGGGGCATGGCTACACCTTC.

This clonotype was recorded many times. The V call is TRBV6-5, the J call TRBJ1-5; D uncertain. Per germline, CDR1 MNHEY and CDR2 SVGAGI. The CDR3 length is 13 residues. Trimming pared 2 bases from V and 7 bases from J, leaving 9 bases between. CDR3 sequence reads: CASSYDRSQPQHF. The CDR3, as DNA: TGTGCCAGCAGTTACGACCGCTCGCAGCCCCAGCATTTT.

About this clonotype: This could be a read error, since a much larger clone is one nucleotide away. The chain joins TRBV3-1 to TRBJ2-3, with TRBD2 matching over 8 bases. The V gene end was trimmed by 10 bases and the J gene end by 1 base; junction bases not matched to a gene: 4. The V gene's germline CDR1 is LGHDT and CDR2 YNNKEL (reference sequence). There are 13 residues in the CDR3. CDR3 DNA sequence: TGTGCCACAAAAGCGGGGGGCACAGATACGCAGTATTTT. Its translation is CATKAGGTDTQYF.

The chain has TRBV29-1 and TRBJ2-1; D not resolved. Germline V gene data show CDR1 as SQVTM and CDR2 as ANQGSEA. Trimming took off 4 bases at V and 5 bases at J, with 3 bases between the two ends. The CDR3 contains 10 residues. The CDR3 region is CSVANNEQFF. The CDR3, as DNA: TGCAGCGTTGCGAACAATGAGCAGTTCTTC.

The rearrangement links TRBV4-2 to TRBJ2-1; 10 bases line up with TRBD2. After removal of 4 bases from V and 7 bases from J, the junction contained 4 bases not matched to a gene. Germline CDR1 LGHNA, CDR2 YNFKEQ. CDR3 length: 14 amino acids. CDR3 coding DNA: TGTGCCAGCAGCCCTCAGCGGGGGGGGAATGAGCAGTTCTTC. Translation: CASSPQRGGNEQFF.

This clonotype came up many times. The genes are TRBV20-1 and TRBJ2-7; TRBD2 agrees at 12 bases. The germline V gene encodes CDR1 DFQATT and CDR2 SNEGSKA (reference sequence). J was trimmed by 5 bases and V by 3 bases; bases with no gene match: 8. The CDR3 is 15 residues long. The CDR3 loop reads CSASHSLAGGNEQYF. The CDR3 DNA follows: TGCAGTGCTAGTCATTCACTAGCGGGGGGAAACGAGCAGTACTTC.

DNA for the CDR3: TGTGCTAGTGCATGGGTGAACACCGGGGAGCTGTTTTTT. Amino acids: CASAWVNTGELFF. The J gene is TRBJ2-2, the V gene TRBV12-5; the D is unclear. The CDR3 sequence is 13 residues long. Germline V gene lookup returns CDR1 LGHNT and CDR2 FRNRAP. Trimming pared 7 bases from V and 1 base from J, leaving 7 bases between.

The rearrangement uses TRBV27 and TRBJ2-7; 12 positions match TRBD1. Unmatched junction bases numbered 6, after V lost 5 bases and J lost 4 bases. Germline lookup yields CDR1 MNHEY and CDR2 SMNVEV (reference sequence). CDR3 length: 15 residues. The CDR3 region is CASSGTGGVVYEQYF. Here the CDR3 DNA reads TGTGCCAGCAGTGGGACAGGGGGCGTGGTATACGAGCAGTACTTC.

The sample holds many counts of this clonotype. This chain joins TRBV12-3 or TRBV12-4 and TRBJ1-2; D is unclear. This CDR3 contains 15 residues. The V and J ends lost 1 base and 2 bases respectively, with 11 bases between them. CDR3 in amino acids: CASSLGQKQNYGYTF. The CDR3 DNA reads as TGTGCCAGCAGTTTAGGGCAGAAACAGAACTATGGCTACACCTTC.

The chain carries TRBV12-5 and TRBJ1-2, with no clear D. The CDR3 loop spans 15 amino acids. The V gene's germline CDR1 is LGHNT and CDR2 FRNRAP. Trimming stripped 5 bases from V and 0 bases from J, with 13 bases between. The DNA of the CDR3 is TGTGCTAGTGGTATCGAAGAGGGTCCTAACTATGGCTACACCTTC. This translates into CASGIEEGPNYGYTF.

The rearrangement uses TRBV3-1 and TRBJ2-3; the match to TRBD2 covers 8 bases. Germline V gene data show CDR1 as LGHDT and CDR2 as YNNKEL (reference sequence). After removal of 6 bases from V and 6 bases from J, the junction contained 17 bases not matched to a gene. There are 17 residues in the CDR3. CDR3 sequence (DNA): TGTGCCAGCAGTCCTCTCGGGCCGAGCGGGGGATCGGATACGCAGTATTTT. It codes for CASSPLGPSGGSDTQYF.

This clonotype has at least ten counts. The chain employs TRBV7-2 and TRBJ2-3; D uncertain. This CDR3 contains 13 residues. The V gene lost 6 bases and the J gene lost 0 bases, with 7 bases spanning the gap. The germline V gene encodes CDR1 SGHTA and CDR2 FQGNSA. The CDR3 nucleotides are TGTGCCAGCAGAAGGGCTAGCACAGATACGCAGTATTTT. It is translated as CASRRASTDTQYF.

This clonotype came up many times. The rearrangement uses TRBV28 and TRBJ2-7; no reliable D call. V was pared by 3 bases and J by 3 bases, with 24 bases between. The CDR3 extends over 18 amino acids. Looked up from germline, CDR1 is MDHEN and CDR2 is SYDVKM. Here the CDR3 reads CASSFSIRLLAPNYEQYF. The CDR3 region has the DNA TGTGCCAGCAGTTTCTCGATCCGGCTACTCGCACCTAACTACGAGCAGTACTTC.

This clonotype was counted a few times. This rearrangement joins TRBV18 to TRBJ1-1; 8 bases line up with TRBD1. Germline V lookup: CDR1 KGHSH, CDR2 LQKENI. This CDR3 is built from 13 residues. Germline trimming cut 5 bases from V and 8 bases from J; bases unmatched to any gene: 7. In DNA form, the CDR3 reads TGTGCCAGCTCAGGTTGGGACAGGAGGGAAGCTTTCTTT. It specifies CASSGWDRREAFF.

This clonotype has a count of ten or more. J is TRBJ1-5 and V is TRBV7-2; D is unclear. This CDR3 comprises 16 residues. The germline V and J ends were trimmed by 3 bases and 3 bases, with 15 bases remaining between them. CDR1 is SGHTA, CDR2 FQGNSA, per germline. In nucleotides, the CDR3 is TGTGCCAGCAGCTTTGACATCGGGCGCGACAATCAGCCCCAGCATTTT. It is translated as CASSFDIGRDNQPQHF.

V and J are TRBV5-4 and TRBJ2-1; a possible D gene is TRBD1 (6 bases). The V end lost 3 bases, the J end lost 4 bases, and 17 bases lay between the germline ends. CDR3 length: 16 amino acids. Germline CDR1 is SGHNT and CDR2 is YYREEE (reference sequence). CDR3 sequence (DNA): TGTGCCAGCAGCTCAGGGGTTGGGGGAAATTACAATGAGCAGTTCTTC. This encodes CASSSGVGGNYNEQFF.

CDR3 sequence reads: CASSPRGGGAYNEQFF. CDR3 nucleotides: TGTGCCAGCAGCCCGAGGGGCGGGGGGGCCTACAATGAGCAGTTCTTC. J is TRBJ2-1 and V is TRBV9; 9 nucleotides match TRBD2. The junction had 7 bases not matched to a gene; V was cut back by 4 bases and J by 2 bases. The CDR3 totals 16 residues. The germline CDR1 and CDR2 sequences are SGDLS and YYNGEE.

This clonotype was detected ten times or more. This chain connects TRBV27 to TRBJ2-3; D gene unclear. Per the germline V gene, CDR1 is MNHEY and CDR2 is SMNVEV (reference sequence). The V end was cut by 7 bases, the J end by 6 bases, with 23 bases between. There are 16 residues in the CDR3. The CDR3 protein is CASTASHPGSGDTQYF. In DNA form, the CDR3 reads TGTGCCAGCACCGCCTCCCACCCCGGTTCCGGTGATACGCAGTATTTT.

The table lists this clonotype with many counts. The chain links TRBV6-5 to TRBJ2-1, with TRBD2 as a possible D gene (5 bases). Deletions cut 0 bases from V and 1 base from J, with 13 bases between. Germline CDR1 and CDR2: MNHEY and SVGAGI. There are 17 residues in the CDR3. CDR3 bases: TGTGCCAGCAGTTACTCGATATTCGGGGAATCCTACAATGAGCAGTTCTTC. This sequence encodes CASSYSIFGESYNEQFF.

This clonotype was seen more than once but under ten times. The rearrangement links TRBV6-6 to TRBJ1-1, with 9 bases that match TRBD1. The germline CDR1 and CDR2 sequences are MNHNY and SVGAGI (reference sequence). After removal of 1 base from V and 6 bases from J, the junction contained 18 bases not matched to a gene. This CDR3 has 19 amino acids. CDR3 DNA: TGTGCCAGCAGTTACTATCCCCCCTCCGGGACAGGGAGGTTGGCTGAAGCTTTCTTT. Translated, it gives CASSYYPPSGTGRLAEAFF.